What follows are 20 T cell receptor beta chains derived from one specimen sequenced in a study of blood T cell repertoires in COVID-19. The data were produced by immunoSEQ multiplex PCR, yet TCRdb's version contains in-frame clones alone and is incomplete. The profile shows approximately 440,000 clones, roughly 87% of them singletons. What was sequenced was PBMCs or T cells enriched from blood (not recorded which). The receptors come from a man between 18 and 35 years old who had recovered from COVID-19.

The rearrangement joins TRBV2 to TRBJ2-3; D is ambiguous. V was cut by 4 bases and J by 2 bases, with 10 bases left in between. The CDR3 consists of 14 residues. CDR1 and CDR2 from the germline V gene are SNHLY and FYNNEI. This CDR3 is CASSVYGYTDTQYF. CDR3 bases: TGTGCCAGCAGTGTTTACGGGTACACAGATACGCAGTATTTT.

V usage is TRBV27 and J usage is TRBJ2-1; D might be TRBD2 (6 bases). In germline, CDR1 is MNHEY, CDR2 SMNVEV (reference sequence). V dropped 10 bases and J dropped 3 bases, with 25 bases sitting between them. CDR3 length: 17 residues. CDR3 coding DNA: TGTGCCACCTATGGGCCAGGCTTTTTGGAGGGCTACAATGAGCAGTTCTTC. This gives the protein CATYGPGFLEGYNEQFF.

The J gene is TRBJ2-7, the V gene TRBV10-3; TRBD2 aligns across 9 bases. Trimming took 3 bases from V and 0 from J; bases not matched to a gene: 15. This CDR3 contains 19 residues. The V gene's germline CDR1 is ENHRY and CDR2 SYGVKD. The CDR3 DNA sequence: TGTGCCATCAGTGATCATCGAGGGAGACTAGCGGATAGCTCCTACGAGCAGTACTTC. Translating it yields CAISDHRGRLADSSYEQYF.

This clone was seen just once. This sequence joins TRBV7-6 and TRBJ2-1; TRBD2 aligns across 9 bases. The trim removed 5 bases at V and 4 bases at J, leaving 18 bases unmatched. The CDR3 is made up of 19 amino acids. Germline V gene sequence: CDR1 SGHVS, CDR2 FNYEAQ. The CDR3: CASSPGWRGGLSAYNEQFF. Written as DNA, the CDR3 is TGTGCCAGCAGCCCGGGGTGGCGGGGGGGCCTCTCCGCTTACAATGAGCAGTTCTTC. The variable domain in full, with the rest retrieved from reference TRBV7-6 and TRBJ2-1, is GAGVSQSPRYKVTKRGQDVALRCDPISGHVSLYWYRQALGQGPEFLTYFNYEAQQDKSGLPNDRFSAERPEGSISTLTIQRTEQRDSAMYRCASSPGWRGGLSAYNEQFFGPGTRLTVL.

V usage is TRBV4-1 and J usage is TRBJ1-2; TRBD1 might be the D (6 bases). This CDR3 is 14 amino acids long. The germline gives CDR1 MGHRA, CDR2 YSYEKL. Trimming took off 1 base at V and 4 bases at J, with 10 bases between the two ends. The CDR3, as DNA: TGCGCCAGCAGCCAAGTGGGGGCGATCTATGGCTACACCTTC. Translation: CASSQVGAIYGYTF.

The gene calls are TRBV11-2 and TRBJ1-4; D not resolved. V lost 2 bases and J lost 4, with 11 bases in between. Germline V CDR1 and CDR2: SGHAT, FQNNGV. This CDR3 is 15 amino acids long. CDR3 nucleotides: TGTGCCAGCAGCTTAAACGTACAGATTAATGAAAAACTGTTTTTT. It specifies CASSLNVQINEKLFF.

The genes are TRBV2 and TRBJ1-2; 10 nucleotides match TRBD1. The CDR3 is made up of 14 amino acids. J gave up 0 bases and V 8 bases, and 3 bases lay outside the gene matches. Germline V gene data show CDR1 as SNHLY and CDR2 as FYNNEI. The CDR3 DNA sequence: TGTGCCAGCGAGGGACAGGGGACTAACTATGGCTACACCTTC. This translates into CASEGQGTNYGYTF.

This CDR3 reads CASSRDTKAFF. CDR3 coding DNA: TGTGCCAGCAGTCGCGACACGAAGGCTTTCTTT. The V gene is TRBV11-3, the J gene TRBJ1-1, with D uncertain. The germline CDR1 and CDR2 sequences are SGHNT and YENEEA. The ends were cut back, 6 bases at V and 11 bases at J, with 13 bases in the middle. The CDR3 is 11 residues long.

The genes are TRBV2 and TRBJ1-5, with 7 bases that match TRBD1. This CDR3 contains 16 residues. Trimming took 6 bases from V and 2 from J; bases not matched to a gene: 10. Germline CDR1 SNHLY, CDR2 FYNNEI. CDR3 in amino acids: CASRPRGIGGNQPQHF. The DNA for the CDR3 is TGTGCCAGCAGGCCCAGGGGGATTGGTGGCAATCAGCCCCAGCATTTT.

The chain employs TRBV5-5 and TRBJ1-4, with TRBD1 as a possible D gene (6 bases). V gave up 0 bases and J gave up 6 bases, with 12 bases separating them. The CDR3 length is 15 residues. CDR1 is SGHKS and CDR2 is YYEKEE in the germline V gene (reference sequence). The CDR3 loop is CASSLGWGLDEKLFF. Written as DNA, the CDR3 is TGTGCCAGCAGCTTGGGCTGGGGGCTAGATGAAAAACTGTTTTTT.

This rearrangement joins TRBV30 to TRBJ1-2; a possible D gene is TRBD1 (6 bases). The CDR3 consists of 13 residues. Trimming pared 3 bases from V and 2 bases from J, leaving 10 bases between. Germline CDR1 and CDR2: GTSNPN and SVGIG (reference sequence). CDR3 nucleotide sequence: TGTGCCTGGAGGGGAGGGGGGAACTATGGCTACACCTTC. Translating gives CAWRGGGNYGYTF.

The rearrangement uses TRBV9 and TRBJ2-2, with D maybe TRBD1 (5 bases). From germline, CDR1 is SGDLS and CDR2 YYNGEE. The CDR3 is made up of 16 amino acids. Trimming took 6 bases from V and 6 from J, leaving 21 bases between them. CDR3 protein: CASTLSGAKGSGELFF. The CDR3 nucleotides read TGTGCCAGCACCCTCAGTGGGGCTAAGGGATCCGGGGAGCTGTTTTTT.

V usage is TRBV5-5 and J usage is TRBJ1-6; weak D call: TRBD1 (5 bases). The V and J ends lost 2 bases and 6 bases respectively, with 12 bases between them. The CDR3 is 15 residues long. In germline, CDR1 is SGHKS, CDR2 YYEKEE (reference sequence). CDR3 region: CASSFTPQGNSPLHF. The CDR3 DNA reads TGTGCCAGCAGCTTTACACCCCAGGGTAATTCACCCCTCCACTTT.

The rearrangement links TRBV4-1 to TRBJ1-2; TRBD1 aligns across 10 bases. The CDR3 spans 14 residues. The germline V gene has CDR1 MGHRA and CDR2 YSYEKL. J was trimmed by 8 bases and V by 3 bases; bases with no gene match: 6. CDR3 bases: TGCGCCAGCAGCCAGGGACAGGGGACTAGGGGCTACACCTTC. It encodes CASSQGQGTRGYTF.

In nucleotides, the CDR3 is TGTGCCAGCAGTCTGCGACAGGGCCTTGAAGCTTTCTTT. This gives the protein CASSLRQGLEAFF. The V gene is TRBV27, the J gene TRBJ1-1; 7 bases align to TRBD1. The length of the CDR3 is 13 residues. In germline, CDR1 is MNHEY, CDR2 SMNVEV (reference sequence). The V and J ends lost 5 bases and 7 bases, in that order; junction bases with no gene match: 7.

CDR3 nucleotides: TGTGCCAGCAGCCCCGGACAGGGAAGCACAGATACGCAGTATTTT. It specifies CASSPGQGSTDTQYF. The J gene is TRBJ2-3, the V gene TRBV9, with 8 bases aligning to TRBD1. Germline lookup yields CDR1 SGDLS and CDR2 YYNGEE. The CDR3 covers 15 residues. The V and J ends lost 4 bases and 0 bases, in that order; junction bases with no gene match: 4. Drawing the rest from reference TRBV9 and TRBJ2-3, the complete variable domain is DSGVTQTPKHLITATGQRVTLRCSPRSGDLSVYWYQQSLDQGLQFLIQYYNGEERAKGNILERFSAQQFPDLHSELNLSSLELGDSALYFCASSPGQGSTDTQYFGPGTRLTVL.

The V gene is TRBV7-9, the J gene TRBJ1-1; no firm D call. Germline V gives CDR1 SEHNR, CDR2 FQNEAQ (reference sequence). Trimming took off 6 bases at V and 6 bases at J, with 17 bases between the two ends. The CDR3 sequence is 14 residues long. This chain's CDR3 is CASSIHVDGSEAFF. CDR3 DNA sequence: TGTGCCAGCAGTATACATGTAGACGGGTCTGAAGCTTTCTTT.

This chain's CDR3 is CSVETGGSTEAFF. The CDR3, as DNA: TGCAGCGTTGAGACAGGGGGTTCGACTGAAGCTTTCTTT. The rearrangement links TRBV29-1 to TRBJ1-1; 9 bases line up with TRBD1. CDR1 SQVTM and CDR2 ANQGSEA come from the germline V gene. This CDR3 is 13 amino acids long. With V trimmed by 3 bases and J by 5 bases, 4 bases remained unmatched. The complete variable domain, with remaining parts taken from reference TRBV29-1 and TRBJ1-1, reads SAVISQKPSRDICQRGTSLTIQCQVDSQVTMMFWYRQQPGQSLTLIATANQGSEATYESGFVIDKFPISRPNLTFSTLTVSNMSPEDSSIYLCSVETGGSTEAFFGQGTRLTVV.

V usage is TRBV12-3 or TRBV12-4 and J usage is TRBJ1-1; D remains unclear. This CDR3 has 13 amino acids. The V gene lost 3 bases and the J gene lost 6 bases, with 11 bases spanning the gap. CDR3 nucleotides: TGTGCCAGCAGTTTGGAAGGAGGCGCTGAAGCTTTCTTT. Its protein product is CASSLEGGAEAFF.

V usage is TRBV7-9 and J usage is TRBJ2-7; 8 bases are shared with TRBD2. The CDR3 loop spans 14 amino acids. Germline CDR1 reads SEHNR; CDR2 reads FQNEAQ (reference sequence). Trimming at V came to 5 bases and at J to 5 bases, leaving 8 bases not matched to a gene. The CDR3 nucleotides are TGTGCCAGCAGCCCCTCGGGAGGGGGGGACGAGCAGTACTTC. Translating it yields CASSPSGGGDEQYF.